This T cell receptor beta chain was identified during a study of CD8+CD57+ T cells in acquired aplastic anemia. It was genomic DNA that served as the template for profiling TCR beta VDJ and CDR3. A single record per CDR3 protein comes from TCRdb applying MiXCR to the reads. The sample records 250,000 to 300,000 distinct CDR3 sequences, 50% to 70% being singletons. Of note for this clonotype: No antigen is known for it. A junction end diverges from the germline sequence, so it may reflect a read error.

Study-level results: Significant differences in CD8+ Simpson's diversity were not observed between patients and controls.

The CDR3 consists of 12 residues. CDR1 SGHRS and CDR2 YFSETQ come from the germline V gene. The receptor was derived from a human donor with severe aplastic anemia or a healthy control (not recorded which). The sample comprised sorted CD4+, CD8+, or CD8+CD57+ T cells (not recorded which) from PBMCs. J is TRBJ2-2 and V is TRBV5-1, with a tentative D call TRBD2 (5 bases). DNA of the CDR3: TGTGCCAGCGGTAGTTGGACCGGGGAGCTGTTTTTT. Protein sequence: CASGSWTGELFF.